These 12 T cell receptor beta chains share one sample of origin, sequenced in a study of monozygotic twins with inflammatory bowel disease. TCRdb reanalyzed the 5' RACE reads and collapses them to one entry per CDR3 protein, without DNA. Its listing shows 350,000 to 550,000 distinct CDR3 sequences. The sample taken for sequencing was blood. Every receptor here comes from a human donor with ulcerative colitis or Crohn's disease, or a healthy co-twin of an affected twin (not recorded which).

The chain joins TRBV12-3 or TRBV12-4 to TRBJ2-1; TCRdb's D gene call, TRBD1, goes unchecked for lack of DNA. The CDR3 covers 12 residues. The CDR3 is CASTRQGDEQFF.

V is TRBV15 and J is TRBJ2-3; there is no DNA to check the TCRdb D call of TRBD1. The germline CDR1 and CDR2 sequences are LNHNV and YYDKDF (reference sequence). This CDR3 is built from 15 residues. Here the CDR3 reads CATSRPGESTDTQYF.

The V and J genes are TRBV11-2 and TRBJ1-5; TCRdb designates TRBD1, a call that cannot be tested without DNA. Looked up from germline, CDR1 is SGHAT and CDR2 is FQNNGV. This CDR3 is built from 20 residues. The CDR3 is CASSLDPGQGIGNTLGPQHF.

The CDR3: CASSLFRQDNSPLHF. The chain has TRBV12-3 or TRBV12-4 and TRBJ1-6. CDR3 size: 15 residues.

The chain joins TRBV6-6 to TRBJ1-1. Germline V CDR1 and CDR2: MNHNY, SVGAGI (reference sequence). The CDR3 consists of 12 residues. This CDR3 is CVSKAGNTEAFF.

The genes are TRBV6-1 and TRBJ2-1; TCRdb designates TRBD1, a call that cannot be tested without DNA. The CDR3 has 15 amino acids. The germline gives CDR1 MNHNS, CDR2 SASEGT. The chain's CDR3 is CASRPAGTADNEQFF.

V usage is TRBV4-1 and J usage is TRBJ2-7; absent DNA, TCRdb's TRBD2 call cannot be checked. The CDR3 runs 16 residues. The germline V gene encodes CDR1 MGHRA and CDR2 YSYEKL. This CDR3 is CASSQVGVAGEYEEYF.

The rearrangement links TRBV3-1 to TRBJ2-3; lacking DNA, the TRBD1 call made by TCRdb goes unchecked. This CDR3 is built from 15 residues. Germline V gene lookup returns CDR1 LGHDT and CDR2 YNNKEL (reference sequence). CDR3 protein: CASSQGTPWTDTQYF.

The CDR3 protein is CASSSDRVKTDTQYF. The chain recombines TRBV5-1 with TRBJ2-3. The CDR3 spans 15 residues. Germline V lookup: CDR1 SGHRS, CDR2 YFSETQ.

The V call is TRBV6-5, the J call TRBJ1-6. The CDR3 contains 15 residues. Germline CDR1 is MNHEY and CDR2 is SVGAGI. CDR3 sequence reads: CASSLTQANNSPLHF.

This chain connects TRBV19 to TRBJ2-3; TCRdb selects TRBD1, and the lack of DNA leaves this call unchecked. The length of the CDR3 is 15 residues. The germline V gene encodes CDR1 LNHDA and CDR2 SQIVND (reference sequence). This chain's CDR3 is CASSMRTGSTDTQYF. Filled out from reference TRBV19 and TRBJ2-3, the complete variable domain reads DGGITQSPKYLFRKEGQNVTLSCEQNLNHDAMYWYRQDPGQGLRLIYYSQIVNDFQKGDIAEGYSVSREKKESFPLTVTSAQKNPTAFYLCASSMRTGSTDTQYFGPGTRLTVL.

This rearrangement joins TRBV19 to TRBJ1-2. Germline V lookup: CDR1 LNHDA, CDR2 SQIVND (reference sequence). This CDR3 has 12 residues. The CDR3 here is CATTGQVYGYTF.